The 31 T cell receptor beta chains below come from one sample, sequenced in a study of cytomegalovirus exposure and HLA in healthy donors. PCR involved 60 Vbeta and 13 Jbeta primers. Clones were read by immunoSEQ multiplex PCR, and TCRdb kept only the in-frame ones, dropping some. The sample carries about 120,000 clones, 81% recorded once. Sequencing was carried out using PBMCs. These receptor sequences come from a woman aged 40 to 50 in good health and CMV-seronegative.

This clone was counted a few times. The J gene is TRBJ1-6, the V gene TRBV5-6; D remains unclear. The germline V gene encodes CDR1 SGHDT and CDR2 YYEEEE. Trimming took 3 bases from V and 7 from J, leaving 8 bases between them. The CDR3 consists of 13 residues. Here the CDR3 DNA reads TGTGCCAGCAGCTCGGTTTCGAATTCACCCCTCCACTTT. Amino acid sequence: CASSSVSNSPLHF.

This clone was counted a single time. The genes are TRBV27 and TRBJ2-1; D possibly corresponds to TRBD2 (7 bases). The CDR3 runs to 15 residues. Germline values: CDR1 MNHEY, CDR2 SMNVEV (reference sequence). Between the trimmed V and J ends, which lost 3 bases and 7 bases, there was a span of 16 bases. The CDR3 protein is CASSFTGGPGNEQFF. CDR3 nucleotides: TGTGCCAGCAGTTTTACCGGGGGGCCGGGTAATGAGCAGTTCTTC.

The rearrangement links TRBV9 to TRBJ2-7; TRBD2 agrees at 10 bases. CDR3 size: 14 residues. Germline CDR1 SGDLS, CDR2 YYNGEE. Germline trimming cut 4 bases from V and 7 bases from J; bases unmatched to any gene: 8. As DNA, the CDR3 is TGTGCCAGCAGCCCCCTAGCGGGGGCGGGGGAGCAGTACTTC. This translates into CASSPLAGAGEQYF.

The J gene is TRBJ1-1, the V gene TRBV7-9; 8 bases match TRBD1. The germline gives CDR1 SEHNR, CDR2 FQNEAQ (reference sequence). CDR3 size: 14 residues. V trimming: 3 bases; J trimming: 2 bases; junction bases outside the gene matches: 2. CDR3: CASSFTGGNTEAFF. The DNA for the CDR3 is TGTGCCAGCAGCTTCACAGGGGGTAACACTGAAGCTTTCTTT. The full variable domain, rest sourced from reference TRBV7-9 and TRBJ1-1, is DTGVSQNPRHKITKRGQNVTFRCDPISEHNRLYWYRQTLGQGPEFLTYFQNEAQLEKSRLLSDRFSAERPKGSFSTLEIQRTEQGDSAMYLCASSFTGGNTEAFFGQGTRLTVV.

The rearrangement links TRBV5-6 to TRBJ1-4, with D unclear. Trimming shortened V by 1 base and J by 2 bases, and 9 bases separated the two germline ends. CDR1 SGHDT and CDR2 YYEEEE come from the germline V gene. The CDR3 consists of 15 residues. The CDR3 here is CASSLSGETNEKLFF. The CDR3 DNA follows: TGTGCCAGCAGCTTGTCCGGGGAGACTAATGAAAAACTGTTTTTT.

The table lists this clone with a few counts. This CDR3 reads CASSVDRVYEQYF. The CDR3, as DNA: TGCGCCAGCAGTGTTGACAGGGTCTACGAGCAGTACTTC. The chain joins TRBV10-2 to TRBJ2-7, with 7 bases lining up with TRBD1. CDR3 length: 13 residues. The germline CDR1 and CDR2 sequences are WSHSY and SAAADI. With V trimmed by 4 bases and J by 3 bases, 3 bases remained unmatched.

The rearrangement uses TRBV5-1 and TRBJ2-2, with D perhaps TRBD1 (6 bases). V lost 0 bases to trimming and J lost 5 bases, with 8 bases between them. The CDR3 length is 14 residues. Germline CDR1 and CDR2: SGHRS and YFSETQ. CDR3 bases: TGCGCCAGCAGCTTGGCCACAGGGACCGGGGAGCTGTTTTTT. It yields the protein CASSLATGTGELFF. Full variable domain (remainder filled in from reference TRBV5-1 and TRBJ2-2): KAGVTQTPRYLIKTRGQQVTLSCSPISGHRSVSWYQQTPGQGLQFLFEYFSETQRNKGNFPGRFSGRQFSNSRSEMNVSTLELGDSALYLCASSLATGTGELFFGEGSRLTVL.

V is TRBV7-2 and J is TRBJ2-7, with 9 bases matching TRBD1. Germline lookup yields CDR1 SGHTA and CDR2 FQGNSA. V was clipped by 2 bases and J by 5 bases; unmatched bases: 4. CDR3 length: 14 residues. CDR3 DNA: TGTGCCAGCAGCTTAACAGGGGGCACACACGAGCAGTACTTC. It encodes CASSLTGGTHEQYF.

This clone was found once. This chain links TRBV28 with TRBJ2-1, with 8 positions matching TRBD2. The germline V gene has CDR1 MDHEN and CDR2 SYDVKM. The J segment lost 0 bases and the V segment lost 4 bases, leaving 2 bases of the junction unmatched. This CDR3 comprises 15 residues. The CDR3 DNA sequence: TGTGCCAGCAGTTCAAGCGGGAGCTCCTACAATGAGCAGTTCTTC. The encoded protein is CASSSSGSSYNEQFF.

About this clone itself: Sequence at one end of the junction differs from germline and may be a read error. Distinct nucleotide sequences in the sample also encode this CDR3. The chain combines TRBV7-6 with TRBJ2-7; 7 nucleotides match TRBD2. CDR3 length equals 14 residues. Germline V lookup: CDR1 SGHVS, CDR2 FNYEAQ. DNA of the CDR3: TGCGCCAGCAGCACAGGACTAGGACATCTCGAGCAGTACTTC. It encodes CASSTGLGHLEQYF.

DNA of the CDR3: TGTGCCATTGGCGGGACAGATGGAAACTATGGCTACACCTTC. Translation: CAIGGTDGNYGYTF. This chain links TRBV2 with TRBJ1-2, with TRBD1 identical over 7 bases. Germline V gene sequence: CDR1 SNHLY, CDR2 FYNNEI. The CDR3 sequence is 14 residues long. V was pared by 10 bases and J by 2 bases, with 10 bases of the junction left unmatched. Combining the CDR3 with reference TRBV2 and TRBJ1-2 gives the whole variable domain EPEVTQTPSHQVTQMGQEVILRCVPISNHLYFYWYRQILGQKVEFLVSFYNNEISEKSEIFDDQFSVERPDGSNFTLKIRSTKLEDSAMYFCAIGGTDGNYGYTFGSGTRLTVV.

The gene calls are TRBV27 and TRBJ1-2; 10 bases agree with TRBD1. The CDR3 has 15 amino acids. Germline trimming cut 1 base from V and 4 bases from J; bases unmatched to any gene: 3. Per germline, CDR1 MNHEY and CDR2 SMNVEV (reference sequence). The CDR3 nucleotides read TGTGCCAGCAGTTTATTAGGGGACAGGGGCTATGGCTACACCTTC. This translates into CASSLLGDRGYGYTF.

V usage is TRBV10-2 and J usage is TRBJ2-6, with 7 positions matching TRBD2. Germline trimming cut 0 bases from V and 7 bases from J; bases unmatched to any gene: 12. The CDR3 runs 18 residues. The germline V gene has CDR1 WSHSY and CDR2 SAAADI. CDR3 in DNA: TGCGCCAGCAGTGAGTCCCCTCTATGGGGGGGATCAGCCAACGTCCTGACTTTC. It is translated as CASSESPLWGGSANVLTF.

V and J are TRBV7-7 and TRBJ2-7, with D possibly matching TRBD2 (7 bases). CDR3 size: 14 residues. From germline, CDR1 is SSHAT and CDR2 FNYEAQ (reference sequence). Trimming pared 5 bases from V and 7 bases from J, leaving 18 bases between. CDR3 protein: CASSPLGGAGEQYF. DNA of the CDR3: TGTGCCAGCAGCCCCCTAGGGGGGGCGGGGGAGCAGTACTTC. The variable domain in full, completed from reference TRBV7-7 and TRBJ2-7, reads GAGVSQSPRYKVTKRGQDVTLRCDPISSHATLYWYQQALGQGPEFLTYFNYEAQPDKSGLPSDRFSAERPEGSISTLTIQRTEQRDSAMYRCASSPLGGAGEQYFGPGTRLTVT.

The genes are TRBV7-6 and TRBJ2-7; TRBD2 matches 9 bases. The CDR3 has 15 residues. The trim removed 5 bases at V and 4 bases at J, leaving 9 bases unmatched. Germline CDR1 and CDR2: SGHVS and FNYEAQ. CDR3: CASSLGRGGDYEQYF. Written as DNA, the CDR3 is TGTGCCAGCAGCCTTGGGCGGGGGGGCGATTACGAGCAGTACTTC.

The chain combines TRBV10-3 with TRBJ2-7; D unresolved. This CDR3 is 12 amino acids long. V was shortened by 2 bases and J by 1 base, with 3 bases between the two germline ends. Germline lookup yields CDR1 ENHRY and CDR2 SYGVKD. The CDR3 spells CAISERSYEQYF. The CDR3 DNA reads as TGTGCCATCAGTGAGCGTTCCTACGAGCAGTACTTC.

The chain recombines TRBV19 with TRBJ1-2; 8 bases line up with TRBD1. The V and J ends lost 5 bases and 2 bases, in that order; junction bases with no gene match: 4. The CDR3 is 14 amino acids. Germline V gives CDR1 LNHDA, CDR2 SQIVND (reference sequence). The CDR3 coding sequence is TGTGCCAGTAGTGACAGGGGTCGGAACTATGGCTACACCTTC. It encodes CASSDRGRNYGYTF.

CDR3 in amino acids: CASRETGNTEAFF. The CDR3 nucleotides are TGTGCCAGCAGGGAAACAGGGAACACTGAAGCTTTCTTT. The chain carries TRBV27 and TRBJ1-1; D may be TRBD1 (5 bases). This CDR3 contains 13 residues. Trimming left V 6 bases short and J 1 base short, with 9 bases between. CDR1 is MNHEY and CDR2 is SMNVEV in the germline V gene (reference sequence).

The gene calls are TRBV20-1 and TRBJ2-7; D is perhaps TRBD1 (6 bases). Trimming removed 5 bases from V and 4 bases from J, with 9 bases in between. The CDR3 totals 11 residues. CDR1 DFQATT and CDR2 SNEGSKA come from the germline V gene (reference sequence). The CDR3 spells CSAYQGYEQYF. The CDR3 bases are TGCAGTGCTTATCAGGGGTACGAGCAGTACTTC.

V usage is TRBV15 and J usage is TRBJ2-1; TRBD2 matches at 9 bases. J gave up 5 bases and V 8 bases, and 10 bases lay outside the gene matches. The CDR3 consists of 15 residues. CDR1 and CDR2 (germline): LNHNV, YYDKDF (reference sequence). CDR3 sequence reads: CATADSGGKNNEQFF. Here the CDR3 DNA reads TGTGCCACCGCAGATAGCGGGGGAAAAAACAATGAGCAGTTCTTC.

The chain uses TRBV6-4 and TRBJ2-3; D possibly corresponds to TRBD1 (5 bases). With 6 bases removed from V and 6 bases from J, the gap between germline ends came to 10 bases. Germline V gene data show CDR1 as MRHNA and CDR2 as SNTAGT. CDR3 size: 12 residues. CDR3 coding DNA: TGTGCCAGCAGGGGGCCGACTGATACGCAGTATTTT. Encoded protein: CASRGPTDTQYF.

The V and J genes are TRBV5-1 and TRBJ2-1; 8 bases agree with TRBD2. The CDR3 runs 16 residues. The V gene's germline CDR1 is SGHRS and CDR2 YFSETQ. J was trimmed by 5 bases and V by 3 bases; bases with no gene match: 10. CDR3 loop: CASSSFGGARDNEQFF. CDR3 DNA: TGCGCCAGCAGCTCCTTCGGGGGGGCTAGGGACAATGAGCAGTTCTTC. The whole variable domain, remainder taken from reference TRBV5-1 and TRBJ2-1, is KAGVTQTPRYLIKTRGQQVTLSCSPISGHRSVSWYQQTPGQGLQFLFEYFSETQRNKGNFPGRFSGRQFSNSRSEMNVSTLELGDSALYLCASSSFGGARDNEQFFGPGTRLTVL.

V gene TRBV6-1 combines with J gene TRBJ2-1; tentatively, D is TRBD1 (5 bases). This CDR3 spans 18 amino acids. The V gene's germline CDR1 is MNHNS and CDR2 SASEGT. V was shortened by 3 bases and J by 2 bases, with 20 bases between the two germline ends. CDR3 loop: CASSDQMETVKPYNEQFF. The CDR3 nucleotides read TGTGCCAGCAGTGACCAAATGGAGACAGTGAAGCCCTACAATGAGCAGTTCTTC.

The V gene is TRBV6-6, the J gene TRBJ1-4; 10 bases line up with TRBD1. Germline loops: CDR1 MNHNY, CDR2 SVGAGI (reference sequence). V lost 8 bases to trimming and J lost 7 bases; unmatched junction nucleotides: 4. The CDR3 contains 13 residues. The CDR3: CASGRTGGEKLFF. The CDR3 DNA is TGTGCCAGCGGGCGGACAGGGGGTGAAAAACTGTTTTTT.

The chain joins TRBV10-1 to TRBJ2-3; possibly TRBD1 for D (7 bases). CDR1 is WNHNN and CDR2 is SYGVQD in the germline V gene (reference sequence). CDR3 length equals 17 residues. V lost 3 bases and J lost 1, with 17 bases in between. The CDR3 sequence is CASSENTQGTGTDTQYF. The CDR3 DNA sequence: TGCGCCAGCAGTGAAAACACACAGGGGACTGGCACAGATACGCAGTATTTT.

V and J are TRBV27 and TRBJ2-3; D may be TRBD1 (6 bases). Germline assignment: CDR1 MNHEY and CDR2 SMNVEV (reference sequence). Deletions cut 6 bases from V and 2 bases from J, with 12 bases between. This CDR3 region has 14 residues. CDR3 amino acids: CASRIGGNTDTQYF. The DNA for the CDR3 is TGTGCCAGCAGGATTGGGGGCAACACAGATACGCAGTATTTT.

CDR3: CASSVDAGTEAFF. Written as DNA, the CDR3 is TGTGCCAGCAGCGTAGATGCGGGGACTGAAGCTTTCTTT. The rearrangement joins TRBV9 to TRBJ1-1; D is ambiguous. The germline gives CDR1 SGDLS, CDR2 YYNGEE. This CDR3 has 13 residues. Trimming pared 0 bases from V and 5 bases from J, leaving 8 bases between.

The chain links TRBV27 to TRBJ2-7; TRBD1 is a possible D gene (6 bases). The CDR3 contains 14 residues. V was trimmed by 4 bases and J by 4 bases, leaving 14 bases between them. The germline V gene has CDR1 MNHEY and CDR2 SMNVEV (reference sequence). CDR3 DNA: TGTGCCAGCAGTTCTGTGGACAGACCTTACGAGCAGTACTTC. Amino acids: CASSSVDRPYEQYF.

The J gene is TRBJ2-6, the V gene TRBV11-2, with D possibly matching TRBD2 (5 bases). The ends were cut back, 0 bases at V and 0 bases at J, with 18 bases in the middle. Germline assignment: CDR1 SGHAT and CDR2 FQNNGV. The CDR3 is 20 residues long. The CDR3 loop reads CASSLEGDQLLYSGANVLTF. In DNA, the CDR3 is TGTGCCAGCAGCTTAGAGGGAGATCAGTTACTTTACTCTGGGGCCAACGTCCTGACTTTC. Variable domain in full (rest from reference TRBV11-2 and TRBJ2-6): EAGVAQSPRYKIIEKRQSVAFWCNPISGHATLYWYQQILGQGPKLLIQFQNNGVVDDSQLPKDRFSAERLKGVDSTLKIQPAKLEDSAVYLCASSLEGDQLLYSGANVLTFGAGSRLTVL.

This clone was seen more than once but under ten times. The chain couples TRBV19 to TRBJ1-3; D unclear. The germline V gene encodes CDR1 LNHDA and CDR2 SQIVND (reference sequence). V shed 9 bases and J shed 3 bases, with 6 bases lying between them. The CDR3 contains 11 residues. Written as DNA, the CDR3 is TGTGCCAGCTCCAGTGGAAACACCATATATTTT. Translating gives CASSSGNTIYF.

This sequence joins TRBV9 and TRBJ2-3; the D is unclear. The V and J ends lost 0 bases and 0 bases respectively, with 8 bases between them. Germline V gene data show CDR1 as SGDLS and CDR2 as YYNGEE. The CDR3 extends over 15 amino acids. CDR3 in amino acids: CASSVAAASTDTQYF. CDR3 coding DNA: TGTGCCAGCAGCGTAGCCGCGGCCAGCACAGATACGCAGTATTTT.